This TCR beta chain came from a study of cytomegalovirus exposure and HLA in healthy donors. The PCR employed 60 Vbeta primers together with 13 Jbeta primers. TCRdb's table, derived via immunoSEQ multiplex PCR, lists solely in-frame clones and lacks some. The sample has approximately 180,000 clones, around 75% seen once; the top ten hold about 3%. The sequence came from a male donor in good health and CMV-seronegative. The sequenced material came from PBMCs.

CDR3 nucleotide sequence: TGTGCCAGTTCAAGGAGGGAGAGCTTCTATGGCTACACCTTC. It specifies CASSRRESFYGYTF. The genes are TRBV19 and TRBJ1-2; D is uncertain. The germline CDR1 and CDR2 sequences are LNHDA and SQIVND (reference sequence). The germline V and J ends were trimmed by 8 bases and 4 bases, with 17 bases remaining between them. The CDR3 consists of 14 residues.